What follows describes a single TCR beta chain. The antigen remains unidentified. Documented time point: week 35, safety follow-up. Every vaccine dose comprised 300 ug of mutant IDH1 20-mer peptide plus topical imiquimod. The patients were given eight vaccinations, one each in weeks 1, 3, 5, 7, 11, 15, 19 and 23. This specimen belongs to a study of a mutant IDH1 vaccine in newly diagnosed glioma. Study-wide context: Investigators started vaccination 4-6 weeks after radiotherapy alone, or with temozolomide cycles. The earlier regimen, radiotherapy, temozolomide, or both, was most often both. The study, taken as a whole, reports: Any relationship between pseudoprogression and changes in top peripheral T cell clonotypes seemed absent.

The repertoire was sequenced with immunoSEQ multiplex PCR; TCRdb's copy has only in-frame clones and lacks some. The table includes tens of thousands of clones, around 81% detected once. The CDR3 is 16 amino acids. The trim removed 0 bases at V and 3 bases at J, leaving 4 bases unmatched. Germline V gene sequence: CDR1 SGDLS, CDR2 YYNGEE. V usage is TRBV9 and J usage is TRBJ2-5; 11 bases fit TRBD2. The source is a woman between 40 and 55 years old with glioma. Some clones in this sample may be carry-over from other donors' samples. Source: PBMCs, taken from a glioma patient whose treatment included an IDH1 peptide vaccine. CDR3 in DNA: TGTGCCAGCAGCGTAGAAGAACTAGCGGGAGAAGAGACCCAGTACTTC. Its protein product is CASSVEELAGEETQYF.